The source of this T cell receptor beta chain is a study of early T cells in non-severe SARS-CoV-2 infection. In the study overall: Chains stayed unpaired after sequencing of bulk RNA from unsorted whole blood.

Germline V CDR1 and CDR2: SGHTA, FQGNSA. Trimming removed 5 bases from V and 1 base from J, with 14 bases in between. The CDR3 extends over 15 amino acids. About this clonotype: Its antigen is currently unknown.

General study findings and limits: Matching against VDJdb likely underestimated virus-specific expansions, favoring anti-spike CD8.

Attached unique molecular identifiers marked individual cDNA molecules. TCRdb passed the 5' RACE reads through MiXCR, listing each CDR3 protein once. The sample records 80,000 or so distinct CDR3 sequences, 15% to 19% being singletons. This sequence was found in an adult who was a healthcare worker with PCR-confirmed SARS-CoV-2 infection or an uninfected control (not recorded which). This chain connects TRBV7-2 to TRBJ1-1; D gene ambiguous. Sequenced input: whole blood. The CDR3 loop is CASSPSGDANTEAFF. DNA of the CDR3: TGTGCCAGCAGCCCGAGCGGGGATGCGAACACTGAAGCTTTCTTT.